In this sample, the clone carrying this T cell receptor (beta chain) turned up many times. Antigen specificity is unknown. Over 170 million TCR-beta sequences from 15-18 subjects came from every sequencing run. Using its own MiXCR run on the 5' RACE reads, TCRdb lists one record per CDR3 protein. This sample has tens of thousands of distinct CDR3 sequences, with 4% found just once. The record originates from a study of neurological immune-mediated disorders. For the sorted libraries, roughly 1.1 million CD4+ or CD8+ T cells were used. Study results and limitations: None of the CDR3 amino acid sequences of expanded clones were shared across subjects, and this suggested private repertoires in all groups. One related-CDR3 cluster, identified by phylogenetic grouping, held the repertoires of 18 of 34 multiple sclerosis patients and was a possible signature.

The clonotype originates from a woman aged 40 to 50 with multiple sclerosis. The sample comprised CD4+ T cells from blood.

The CDR3 DNA reads TGCGCCAGCAGCCAAGTATCGGGGGGTTCTTACAATGAGCAGTTCTTC. This gives the protein CASSQVSGGSYNEQFF. V and J are TRBV4-1 and TRBJ2-1, with 7 positions matching TRBD2. Germline-derived CDR1 and CDR2 are MGHRA and YSYEKL. The J segment lost 4 bases and the V segment lost 1 base, leaving 7 bases of the junction unmatched. This CDR3 spans 16 amino acids.